This T cell receptor (beta chain) was sequenced for a study of Graves' ophthalmopathy and Graves' hyperthyroidism. Study at large: Before any treatment, peripheral blood was taken at the initial diagnosis. Findings and limits, study-wide: Discriminating ophthalmopathy from stable hyperthyroidism, a 13-signature model attained a sensitivity of approximately 85% and a specificity of about 81%. As the model predicted ophthalmopathy progression, it achieved a sensitivity of just over 70% and a specificity of 72.22%.

Researchers took RNA transcripts and amplified TCR beta CDR3 regions from them. RT-PCR was first run with HTBI primers, then multiplex PCR in a second round. TCRdb ran MiXCR on the multiplex PCR reads and lists one entry per CDR3 protein. Found here are some 200,000 distinct CDR3 sequences, 29% of them singletons; the top ten hold about 8.2%. Fresh peripheral blood, about 10 ml, was the PBMC source. The CDR3 contains 13 residues. V was clipped by 6 bases and J by 4 bases, with 12 bases between them. In its sample, this clonotype was seen many times. Its antigen is still unknown. The chain uses TRBV12-3 or TRBV12-4 and TRBJ1-2; D perhaps matches TRBD1 (6 bases). This clonotype was sampled from a man in his forties or fifties with Graves' ophthalmopathy. The sequenced sample consisted of peripheral blood. CDR3 bases: TGTGCCAGCAGCCGGGGGGGCAGCTATGGCTACACCTTC. This encodes CASSRGGSYGYTF.